The text below deals with one T cell receptor beta chain. Additional DNA sequences in this sample encode the identical CDR3. The record originates from a study of blood T cell repertoires in COVID-19. The overall study: Sites in the United States, Italy and Spain provided acute and convalescent COVID-19 samples.

Germline CDR1 LGHDT, CDR2 YNNKEL (reference sequence). With 3 bases clipped from V and 1 base from J, the junction kept 2 bases outside the gene matches. CDR3 length: 15 amino acids. Per the original methods: Scientists estimated how many nucleated cells there were by amplifying reference gene primers. Profiling relied on immunoSEQ multiplex PCR, and the TCRdb table lists in-frame clones only, not all of them. D and trimming come from the DNA, and the V and J calls and clone size come from that table. The sample includes more than 150,000 clones, around 86% of them seen just once. The clonotype originates from a man between 40 and 49 years old with active or convalescent COVID-19. The chain has TRBV3-1 (or the pseudogene TRBV3-2) and TRBJ2-2; 7 bases map to TRBD2. The sequenced sample consisted of peripheral blood. CDR3 coding DNA: TGTGCCAGCAGCCAGTTAGCGGGGAACACCGGGGAGCTGTTTTTT. Its translation: CASSQLAGNTGELFF.